This TCR beta chain was captured in a study of blood T cell repertoires in COVID-19. Study background: Samples representing acute and convalescent COVID-19 were sourced from the United States, Italy and Spain. T cells, B-cell-depleted T cells, or PBMCs provided the cDNA or gDNA that served as material.

V dropped 6 bases and J dropped 3 bases, with 6 bases sitting between them. CDR3 length equals 12 residues. The germline V gene encodes CDR1 MDHEN and CDR2 SYDVKM. As processed by the authors: Quantification of nucleated cells was approximated via reference gene primer amplification. Only in-frame clones appear in the TCRdb table, and some are missing; sequencing was by immunoSEQ multiplex PCR. That table is the source of V, J and clone size, and D and trimming were worked out from the DNA. The sample consists of about 310,000 clones, roughly 84% of them appearing once. The V and J genes are TRBV28 and TRBJ1-5, with no clear D. The clonotype was recovered from a man aged 50 to 59 with active or convalescent COVID-19. Sequenced input: peripheral blood. The DNA of the CDR3 is TGTGCCAGCAGCGTCCCCAATCAGCCCCAGCATTTT. Protein product: CASSVPNQPQHF.